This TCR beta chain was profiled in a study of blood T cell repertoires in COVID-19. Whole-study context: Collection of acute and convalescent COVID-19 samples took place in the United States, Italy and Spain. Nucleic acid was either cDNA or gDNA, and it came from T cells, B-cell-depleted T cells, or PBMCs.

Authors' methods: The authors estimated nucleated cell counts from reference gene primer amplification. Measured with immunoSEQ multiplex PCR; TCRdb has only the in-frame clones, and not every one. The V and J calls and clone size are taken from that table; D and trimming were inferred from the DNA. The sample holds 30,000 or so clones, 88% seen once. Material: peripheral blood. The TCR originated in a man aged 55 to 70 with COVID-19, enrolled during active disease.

This CDR3 is CASSGKVPGGRYNEQFF. The CDR3 DNA reads TGTGCCAGCAGCGGGAAGGTCCCAGGGGGCCGCTACAATGAGCAGTTCTTC. The chain has TRBV5-5 and TRBJ2-1, with 8 nucleotides matching TRBD1. This CDR3 has 17 residues. V dropped 4 bases and J dropped 3; count of bases not matched to a gene: 12. Germline CDR1 SGHKS, CDR2 YYEKEE (reference sequence).